Shown below are 13 T cell receptor beta chains from a single sample sequenced in a study of shared clonotypes between healthy human individuals. Method: immunoSEQ multiplex PCR; TCRdb's copy keeps in-frame clones and lacks some. Found here are 1.6 million or so clones, 97% to 99% of them singletons; the top ten hold 0.36%. Material for sequencing was naive CD4+ T cells sorted from blood. Subset described: CD45RA+ positively selected. The receptors shown here come from a man aged 30-40 years in good health.

The V gene is TRBV7-6, the J gene TRBJ2-2; TRBD2 matches 10 bases. J lost 5 bases, V lost 6 bases, and 0 bases had no gene match. This CDR3 region has 13 residues. Germline loops: CDR1 SGHVS, CDR2 FNYEAQ. Here the CDR3 DNA reads TGTGCCAGCAGGGGACTAGCGACCGGGGAGCTGTTTTTT. Translated, it gives CASRGLATGELFF.

The gene calls are TRBV29-1 and TRBJ2-1; no reliable D call. The V end was cut by 4 bases, the J end by 6 bases, with 10 bases between. CDR3 size: 12 residues. The germline gives CDR1 SQVTM, CDR2 ANQGSEA. The CDR3 reads CSVANYGNEQFF. The CDR3 nucleotides are TGCAGCGTTGCTAACTACGGCAATGAGCAGTTCTTC.

The J gene is TRBJ1-1, the V gene TRBV9, with a possible D match to TRBD1 (5 bases). This CDR3 contains 16 residues. CDR1 is SGDLS, CDR2 YYNGEE, per germline. V shed 1 base and J shed 2 bases, with 15 bases lying between them. CDR3 sequence: CASSVRGLAANTEAFF. The DNA of the CDR3 is TGTGCCAGCAGCGTAAGGGGATTGGCGGCTAACACTGAAGCTTTCTTT.

This chain connects TRBV11-2 to TRBJ2-7; 7 bases are a match to TRBD1. CDR1 and CDR2 (germline): SGHAT, FQNNGV. With V trimmed by 5 bases and J by 2 bases, 6 bases remained unmatched. The CDR3 contains 14 residues. In DNA form, the CDR3 reads TGTGCCAGCAGCGGGACAGCCTTTGCCTACGAGCAGTACTTC. Protein sequence: CASSGTAFAYEQYF.

In nucleotides, the CDR3 is TGTGCCAGCAGCCCACAGGGGGGAAATCCAAACACTGAAGCTTTCTTT. Translation gives CASSPQGGNPNTEAFF. The V call is TRBV27, the J call TRBJ1-1; TRBD1 aligns across 8 bases. Losses at the gene ends were 6 bases for V and 2 bases for J; bases not matched to a gene: 11. Germline values: CDR1 MNHEY, CDR2 SMNVEV (reference sequence). The CDR3 runs to 16 residues.

CDR3 coding DNA: TGTGCCAGCAGAGACAGGTCCTCGGGGCCCCAGCATTTT. The encoded protein is CASRDRSSGPQHF. J is TRBJ1-5 and V is TRBV28; D might be TRBD1 (6 bases). Germline CDR1 and CDR2: MDHEN and SYDVKM. V lost 6 bases and J lost 9, with 15 bases in between. The CDR3 contains 13 residues.

The chain joins TRBV6-1 to TRBJ2-6; tentatively, D is TRBD1 (6 bases). There are 19 residues in the CDR3. Trimming took 4 bases from V and 0 from J, leaving 19 bases between them. Germline values: CDR1 MNHNS, CDR2 SASEGT. CDR3 bases: TGTGCCAGCAGTGGACGATTGCGACAGGCTTTCTCTGGGGCCAACGTCCTGACTTTC. It encodes CASSGRLRQAFSGANVLTF.

This clone was seen just once. The V and J genes are TRBV4-2 and TRBJ1-2, with D unclear. V lost 1 base to trimming and J lost 1 base, with 10 bases between them. The CDR3 sequence is 15 residues long. Looked up from germline, CDR1 is LGHNA and CDR2 is YNFKEQ. Written as DNA, the CDR3 is TGTGCCAGCAGCCAAGTGGACGGGAATAACTATGGCTACACCTTC. Translating gives CASSQVDGNNYGYTF.

As concerns this clone: Other DNA sequences from this sample encode an identical CDR3 as well. The chain is built from TRBV18 and TRBJ1-1; D is undetermined. Trimming removed 1 base at V and 4 bases at J, with 4 bases between. The CDR3 extends over 12 amino acids. Germline values: CDR1 KGHSH, CDR2 LQKENI. The chain's CDR3 is CASSPQGTEAFF. Here the CDR3 DNA reads TGTGCCAGCTCACCACAGGGCACTGAAGCTTTCTTT.

This chain connects TRBV19 to TRBJ2-2; weak D call: TRBD1 (5 bases). This CDR3 has 12 amino acids. V was shortened by 7 bases and J by 5 bases, with 8 bases between the two germline ends. Germline CDR1 reads LNHDA; CDR2 reads SQIVND (reference sequence). The CDR3 loop reads CASNQGTGELFF. DNA for the CDR3: TGTGCCAGTAATCAGGGTACCGGGGAGCTGTTTTTT.

The chain combines TRBV7-8 with TRBJ1-3; unclear D gene. CDR3 length: 13 residues. Germline values: CDR1 SGHVS, CDR2 FQNEAQ. Trimming removed 2 bases from V and 2 bases from J, with 4 bases in between. Written as DNA, the CDR3 is TGTGCCAGCAGCTTAACTACTGGAAACACCATATATTTT. Its protein is CASSLTTGNTIYF.

V gene TRBV28 combines with J gene TRBJ1-5; perhaps TRBD1 as D (6 bases). Trimming cost V 3 bases and J 3 bases, with 12 bases left between them. This CDR3 has 15 amino acids. Germline CDR1 MDHEN, CDR2 SYDVKM. The CDR3 sequence is CASSFLQGPNQPQHF. The CDR3 coding sequence is TGTGCCAGCAGTTTTTTACAGGGTCCCAATCAGCCCCAGCATTTT. Based on the CDR3 plus reference TRBV28 and TRBJ1-5, the full variable domain is DVKVTQSSRYLVKRTGEKVFLECVQDMDHENMFWYRQDPGLGLRLIYFSYDVKMKEKGDIPEGYSVSREKKERFSLILESASTNQTSMYLCASSFLQGPNQPQHFGDGTRLSIL.

The V and J genes are TRBV5-1 and TRBJ2-3, with TRBD2 identical over 11 bases. The CDR3 totals 17 residues. Germline V gives CDR1 SGHRS, CDR2 YFSETQ. V gave up 3 bases and J gave up 2 bases; unmatched junction bases: 8. CDR3 loop: CASSSGAGLADTDTQYF. CDR3 DNA: TGCGCCAGCAGCTCAGGGGCGGGACTAGCGGACACAGATACGCAGTATTTT.